Each of the 24 T cell receptor beta chains below was sequenced from the same sample in a study of blood T cell repertoires in COVID-19. Profiling relied on immunoSEQ multiplex PCR, and the TCRdb table lists in-frame clones only, not all of them. Of approximately 200,000 clones detected, 86% appear once; the ten largest clones hold 7.5% to 10%. The specimen sequenced was PBMCs or T cells enriched from blood (not recorded which). The source of these receptors is a woman between 25 and 40 years old who had recovered from COVID-19.

The chain links TRBV20-1 to TRBJ1-5, with 7 bases fitting TRBD1. This CDR3 spans 14 amino acids. The V gene's germline CDR1 is DFQATT and CDR2 SNEGSKA (reference sequence). The V and J ends lost 3 bases and 6 bases, in that order; junction bases with no gene match: 8. The CDR3 reads CSASTTGIPQPQHF. CDR3 DNA sequence: TGCAGTGCTAGTACGACAGGGATCCCTCAGCCCCAGCATTTT.

This chain uses TRBV18 with TRBJ1-1, with D tentatively TRBD1 (5 bases). CDR3 size: 14 residues. V was trimmed by 0 bases and J by 5 bases, leaving 10 bases between them. Germline values: CDR1 KGHSH, CDR2 LQKENI. As DNA, the CDR3 is TGTGCCAGCTCACCACCGTCAGGGAGGACTGAAGCTTTCTTT. Translating it yields CASSPPSGRTEAFF.

V and J are TRBV14 and TRBJ2-6, with D possibly matching TRBD1 (5 bases). The CDR3 runs 20 residues. CDR1 and CDR2 from the germline V gene are SGHDN and FVKESK. Between the trimmed V and J ends, which lost 0 bases and 3 bases, there was a span of 21 bases. CDR3 DNA sequence: TGTGCCAGCAGCCAAGACCAACGGGCGCAGGGTTGGTATGGGGCCAACGTCCTGACTTTC. This sequence encodes CASSQDQRAQGWYGANVLTF.

The chain is built from TRBV29-1 and TRBJ2-1; no reliable D call. V shed 3 bases and J shed 4 bases, with 10 bases lying between them. The CDR3 consists of 13 residues. CDR1 and CDR2 (germline): SQVTM, ANQGSEA. CDR3 protein: CSVESAKYNEQFF. CDR3 DNA: TGCAGCGTTGAGAGCGCTAAATACAATGAGCAGTTCTTC.

Remarks on this clone: Other DNA sequences from this sample encode an identical CDR3 as well. The chain uses TRBV11-2 and TRBJ1-1; no firm D call. CDR1 SGHAT and CDR2 FQNNGV come from the germline V gene. V was cut by 2 bases and J by 1 base, with 5 bases left in between. This CDR3 comprises 13 residues. The CDR3 DNA reads TGTGCCAGCAGCTTAAGAGGGAACACTGAAGCTTTCTTT. It codes for CASSLRGNTEAFF.

The chain recombines TRBV11-3 with TRBJ2-1; 7 nucleotides match TRBD2. This CDR3 is 14 amino acids long. Germline V gene sequence: CDR1 SGHNT, CDR2 YENEEA. The ends lost 5 bases at V and 6 bases at J; junction bases unmatched: 7. The CDR3 reads CASSRGLAVNEQFF. CDR3 nucleotides: TGTGCCAGCAGCCGCGGGCTAGCGGTCAATGAGCAGTTCTTC.

The J gene is TRBJ2-7, the V gene TRBV27, with 8 bases matching TRBD2. The CDR3 sequence is 16 residues long. The V segment lost 6 bases and the J segment 1 base; nucleotides outside the gene matches: 11. Germline CDR1 is MNHEY and CDR2 is SMNVEV (reference sequence). The CDR3 is CASRKRAGVGSYEQYF. CDR3 bases: TGTGCCAGCAGGAAAAGAGCGGGAGTGGGGTCCTACGAGCAGTACTTC.

The rearrangement joins TRBV14 to TRBJ1-2, with 8 bases fitting TRBD1. The V gene end was trimmed by 4 bases and the J gene end by 8 bases; junction bases not matched to a gene: 6. This CDR3 is built from 13 residues. The germline CDR1 and CDR2 sequences are SGHDN and FVKESK. In nucleotides, the CDR3 is TGTGCCAGCAGCCCGGACAGGGTGTGGGGCTACACCTTC. This translates into CASSPDRVWGYTF.

This chain uses TRBV27 with TRBJ1-5; a weak D match, TRBD1 (5 bases). The CDR3 covers 14 residues. The ends were cut back, 0 bases at V and 4 bases at J, with 7 bases in the middle. Looked up from germline, CDR1 is MNHEY and CDR2 is SMNVEV (reference sequence). The CDR3 sequence is CASSLSTVNQPQHF. CDR3 coding DNA: TGTGCCAGCAGTTTATCGACAGTTAATCAGCCCCAGCATTTT.

The V call is TRBV24-1, the J call TRBJ2-1; 14 bases agree with TRBD2. CDR1 and CDR2 from the germline V gene are KGHDR and SFDVKD. CDR3 length equals 19 residues. Unmatched junction bases numbered 11, after V lost 4 bases and J lost 4 bases. CDR3 loop: CATSDLTSGTSGGYNEQFF. The CDR3 DNA reads TGTGCCACCAGTGACCTGACCTCCGGGACTAGCGGGGGTTACAATGAGCAGTTCTTC.

This chain's CDR3 is CASSLGVGYTF. In DNA, the CDR3 is TGTGCCAGCAGCCTAGGGGTCGGCTACACCTTC. The chain employs TRBV12-3 or TRBV12-4 and TRBJ1-2, with D possibly matching TRBD1 (5 bases). The V end was cut by 6 bases, the J end by 8 bases, with 10 bases between. The length of the CDR3 is 11 residues.

This rearrangement joins TRBV4-1 to TRBJ2-3; 10 bases align to TRBD2. Unmatched junction bases numbered 18, after V lost 3 bases and J lost 3 bases. The CDR3 runs to 20 residues. The germline CDR1 and CDR2 sequences are MGHRA and YSYEKL. CDR3 in DNA: TGCGCCAGCAGCCACCTCCGAGGAAGCGGGAGGGGGCGGGGGACAGATACGCAGTATTTT. Its translation is CASSHLRGSGRGRGTDTQYF.

This sequence joins TRBV11-2 and TRBJ2-7; 10 nucleotides match TRBD1. J lost 6 bases, V lost 5 bases, and 10 bases had no gene match. Germline CDR1 is SGHAT and CDR2 is FQNNGV. This CDR3 is built from 15 residues. CDR3 sequence: CASSGPGTGVSEQYF. The CDR3 bases are TGTGCCAGCAGCGGACCCGGGACAGGGGTTTCCGAGCAGTACTTC.

The rearrangement uses TRBV27 and TRBJ2-1; 14 nucleotides match TRBD2. Per germline, CDR1 MNHEY and CDR2 SMNVEV (reference sequence). V was clipped by 5 bases and J by 11 bases; unmatched bases: 11. This CDR3 is built from 16 residues. The CDR3 nucleotides are TGTGCCAGCAGTCCAGAAGGGGGACTAGCGGGAGTTAAGCAGTTCTTC. Encoded protein: CASSPEGGLAGVKQFF.

This clone has only one observation. The chain combines TRBV7-3 with TRBJ2-3, with 12 bases lining up with TRBD2. Germline-derived CDR1 and CDR2 are SGHTA and FQGTGA. This CDR3 spans 16 amino acids. The V gene end was trimmed by 4 bases and the J gene end by 4 bases; junction bases not matched to a gene: 6. Here the CDR3 reads CASSSASGRGADTQYF. In nucleotides, the CDR3 is TGTGCCAGCAGCTCCGCTAGCGGGAGGGGTGCAGATACGCAGTATTTT.

Only a few counts were recorded for this clone. The chain employs TRBV12-3 or TRBV12-4 and TRBJ1-1, with D possibly being TRBD1 (5 bases). The CDR3 is 13 residues long. The V end was cut by 5 bases, the J end by 4 bases, with 11 bases between. The CDR3 DNA reads as TGTGCCAGCAGTCTCTCGGGGGGCACTGAAGCTTTCTTT. Translated: CASSLSGGTEAFF.

The rearrangement uses TRBV7-2 and TRBJ2-7; 9 nucleotides agree with TRBD1. This CDR3 has 13 amino acids. V lost 5 bases, J lost 3 bases, and 2 bases stayed unmatched. Per the germline V gene, CDR1 is SGHTA and CDR2 is FQGNSA. The CDR3 reads CASSPTGGYEQYF. The CDR3 DNA is TGTGCCAGCAGCCCGACAGGGGGCTACGAGCAGTACTTC.

In this sample, this clone turned up once. J is TRBJ1-6 and V is TRBV10-3; TRBD1 matches 8 bases. V lost 11 bases, J lost 8 bases, and 5 bases stayed unmatched. The CDR3 is 12 residues long. Germline V gives CDR1 ENHRY, CDR2 SYGVKD. Here the CDR3 reads CAVQGGDSPLHF. DNA of the CDR3: TGTGCCGTACAGGGGGGGGATTCACCCCTCCACTTT.

The chain combines TRBV7-8 with TRBJ1-1; D possibly corresponds to TRBD1 (5 bases). The CDR3 is made up of 13 amino acids. Germline values: CDR1 SGHVS, CDR2 FQNEAQ. Trimming pared 6 bases from V and 0 bases from J, leaving 8 bases between. Here the CDR3 DNA reads TGTGCCAGCAGGGCAGGGTTGAACACTGAAGCTTTCTTT. Its protein is CASRAGLNTEAFF. Variable domain in full (rest from reference TRBV7-8 and TRBJ1-1): GAGVSQSPRYKVAKRGQDVALRCDPISGHVSLFWYQQALGQGPEFLTYFQNEAQLDKSGLPSDRFFAERPEGSVSTLKIQRTQQEDSAVYLCASRAGLNTEAFFGQGTRLTVV.

There are a few counts of this clone. This rearrangement joins TRBV28 to TRBJ2-7, with 8 bases that match TRBD2. V dropped 4 bases and J dropped 3; count of bases not matched to a gene: 8. The CDR3 totals 15 residues. Germline lookup yields CDR1 MDHEN and CDR2 SYDVKM. The CDR3 bases are TGTGCCAGCAGTTCGTCAGCGGGAGCCCTCTACGAGCAGTACTTC. It translates to CASSSSAGALYEQYF.

The V gene is TRBV30, the J gene TRBJ1-2; TRBD1 matches at 7 bases. The V gene end was trimmed by 6 bases and the J gene end by 3 bases; junction bases not matched to a gene: 1. This CDR3 comprises 11 residues. CDR1 and CDR2 from the germline V gene are GTSNPN and SVGIG (reference sequence). The CDR3 DNA reads TGTGCCTGCGGGACAGACTATGGCTACACCTTC. Translation gives CACGTDYGYTF.

The chain recombines TRBV28 with TRBJ1-3, with 9 positions matching TRBD1. CDR3 size: 12 residues. Germline V gene sequence: CDR1 MDHEN, CDR2 SYDVKM. Unmatched junction bases numbered 3, after V lost 7 bases and J lost 8 bases. The CDR3 region has the DNA TGTGCCAGCAAGGGACAGGGACACACCATATATTTT. Residues: CASKGQGHTIYF.

The V gene is TRBV18, the J gene TRBJ2-7; TRBD1 aligns across 7 bases. This CDR3 has 14 residues. J gave up 2 bases and V 6 bases, and 7 bases lay outside the gene matches. The germline CDR1 and CDR2 sequences are KGHSH and LQKENI. CDR3 DNA: TGTGCCAGCTCGTACAGGGGTGGAACCTACGAGCAGTACTTC. Amino acid sequence: CASSYRGGTYEQYF.

This chain links TRBV3-1 (or the pseudogene TRBV3-2) with TRBJ2-5, with TRBD2 identical over 10 bases. Looked up from germline, CDR1 is LGHDT and CDR2 is YNNKEL (reference sequence). This CDR3 region has 15 residues. The V segment lost 0 bases and the J segment 4 bases; nucleotides outside the gene matches: 2. The CDR3 DNA reads TGTGCCAGCAGCCAAGAAGGGACTAGCGTAGAGACCCAGTACTTC. Amino acids: CASSQEGTSVETQYF.